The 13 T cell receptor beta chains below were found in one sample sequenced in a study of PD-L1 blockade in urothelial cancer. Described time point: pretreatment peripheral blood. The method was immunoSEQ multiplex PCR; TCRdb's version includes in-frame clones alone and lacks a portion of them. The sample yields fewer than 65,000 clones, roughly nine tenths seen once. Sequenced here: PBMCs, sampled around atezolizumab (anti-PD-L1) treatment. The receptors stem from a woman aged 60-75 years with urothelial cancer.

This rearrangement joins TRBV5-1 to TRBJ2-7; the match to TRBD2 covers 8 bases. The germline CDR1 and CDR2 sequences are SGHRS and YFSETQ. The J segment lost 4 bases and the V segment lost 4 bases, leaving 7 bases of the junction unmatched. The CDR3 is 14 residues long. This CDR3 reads CASSRSGGVYEQYF. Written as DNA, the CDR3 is TGCGCCAGCAGCAGGAGCGGGGGAGTTTACGAGCAGTACTTC.

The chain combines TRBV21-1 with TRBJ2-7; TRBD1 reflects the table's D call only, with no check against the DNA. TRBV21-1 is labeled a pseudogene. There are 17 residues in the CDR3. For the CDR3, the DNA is TGTGCCAGCAGCATCGATGAGCGGACAGCCATCCTATACGAGCAGTACTTC. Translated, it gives CASSIDERTAILYEQYF.

The CDR3 DNA reads TGTGCCACCAGCAGAGATAGCGACCTACCCTATAGCAATCAGCCCCAGCATTTT. It yields the protein CATSRDSDLPYSNQPQHF. The chain links TRBV15 to TRBJ1-5; D uncertain. The CDR3 runs to 18 residues. The V end was cut by 0 bases, the J end by 0 bases, with 15 bases between. The V gene's germline CDR1 is LNHNV and CDR2 YYDKDF (reference sequence).

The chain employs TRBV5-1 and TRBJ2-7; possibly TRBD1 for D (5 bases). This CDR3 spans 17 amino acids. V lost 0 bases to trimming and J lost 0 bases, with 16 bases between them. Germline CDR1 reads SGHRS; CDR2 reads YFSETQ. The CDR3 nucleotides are TGCGCCAGCAGCTTGGCCCCGCTCTGGGGCAGCTCCTACGAGCAGTACTTC. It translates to CASSLAPLWGSSYEQYF.

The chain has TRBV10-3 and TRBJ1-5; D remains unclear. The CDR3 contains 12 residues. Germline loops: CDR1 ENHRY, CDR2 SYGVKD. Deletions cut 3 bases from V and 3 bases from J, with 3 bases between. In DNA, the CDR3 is TGTGCCATCAGTGATAACAATCAGCCCCAGCATTTT. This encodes CAISDNNQPQHF.

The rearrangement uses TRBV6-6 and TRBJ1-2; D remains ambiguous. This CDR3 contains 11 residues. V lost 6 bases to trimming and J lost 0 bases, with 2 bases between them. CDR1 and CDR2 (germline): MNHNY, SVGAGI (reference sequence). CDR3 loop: CASSSNYGYTF. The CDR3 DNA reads TGTGCCAGCAGCTCTAACTATGGCTACACCTTC.

In nucleotides, the CDR3 is TGTGCCAGCTGGGAAAGGGGGAAGGGGGCTCCCCTCCACTTT. This codes for CASWERGKGAPLHF. The chain has TRBV13 and TRBJ1-6; 7 bases match TRBD1. The CDR3 loop spans 14 amino acids. CDR1 and CDR2 (germline): PRHDT, FYEKMQ (reference sequence). Trimming at V came to 8 bases and at J to 13 bases, leaving 14 bases not matched to a gene.

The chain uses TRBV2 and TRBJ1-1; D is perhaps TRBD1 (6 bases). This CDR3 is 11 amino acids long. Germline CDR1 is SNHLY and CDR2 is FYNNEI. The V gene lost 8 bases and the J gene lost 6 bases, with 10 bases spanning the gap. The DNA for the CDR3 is TGTGCCAGCGCGGACAGCCCTGAAGCTTTCTTT. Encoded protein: CASADSPEAFF.

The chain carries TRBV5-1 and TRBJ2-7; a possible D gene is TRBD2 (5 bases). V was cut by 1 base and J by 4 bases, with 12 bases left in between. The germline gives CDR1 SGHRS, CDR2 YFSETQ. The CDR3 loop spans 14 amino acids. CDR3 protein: CASSLSSGKYEQYF. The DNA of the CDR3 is TGCGCCAGCAGCTTGTCCTCCGGGAAGTACGAGCAGTACTTC.

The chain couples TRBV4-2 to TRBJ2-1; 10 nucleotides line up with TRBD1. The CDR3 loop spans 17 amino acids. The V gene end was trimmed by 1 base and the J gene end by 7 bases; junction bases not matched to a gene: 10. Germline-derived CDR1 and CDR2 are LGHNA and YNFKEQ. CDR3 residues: CASSQGPRDRGVNEQFF. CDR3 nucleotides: TGTGCCAGCAGCCAAGGGCCTCGGGACAGGGGAGTAAATGAGCAGTTCTTC.

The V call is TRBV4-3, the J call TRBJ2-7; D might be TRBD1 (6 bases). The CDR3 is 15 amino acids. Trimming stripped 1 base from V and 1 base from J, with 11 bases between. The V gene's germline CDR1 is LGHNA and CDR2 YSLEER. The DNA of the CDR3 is TGCGCCAGCAGCCAAGGGCGCGGACAGTCCTACGAGCAGTACTTC. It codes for CASSQGRGQSYEQYF.

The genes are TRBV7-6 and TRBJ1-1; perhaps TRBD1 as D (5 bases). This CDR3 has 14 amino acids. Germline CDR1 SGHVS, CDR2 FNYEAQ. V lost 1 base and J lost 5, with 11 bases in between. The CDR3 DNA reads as TGTGCCAGCAGCTTAGGATCCGGGGGTACTGAAGCTTTCTTT. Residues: CASSLGSGGTEAFF. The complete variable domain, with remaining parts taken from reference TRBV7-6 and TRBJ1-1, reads GAGVSQSPRYKVTKRGQDVALRCDPISGHVSLYWYRQALGQGPEFLTYFNYEAQQDKSGLPNDRFSAERPEGSISTLTIQRTEQRDSAMYRCASSLGSGGTEAFFGQGTRLTVV.

CDR3 nucleotides: TGTGCCAGCAGCCCCCAGCTCGGGAGAACCCGCTACGAGCAGTACTTC. Protein: CASSPQLGRTRYEQYF. The chain employs TRBV7-2 and TRBJ2-7; D may be TRBD2 (6 bases). The length of the CDR3 is 16 residues. Deletions cut 5 bases from V and 3 bases from J, with 20 bases between. Germline V gives CDR1 SGHTA, CDR2 FQGNSA.